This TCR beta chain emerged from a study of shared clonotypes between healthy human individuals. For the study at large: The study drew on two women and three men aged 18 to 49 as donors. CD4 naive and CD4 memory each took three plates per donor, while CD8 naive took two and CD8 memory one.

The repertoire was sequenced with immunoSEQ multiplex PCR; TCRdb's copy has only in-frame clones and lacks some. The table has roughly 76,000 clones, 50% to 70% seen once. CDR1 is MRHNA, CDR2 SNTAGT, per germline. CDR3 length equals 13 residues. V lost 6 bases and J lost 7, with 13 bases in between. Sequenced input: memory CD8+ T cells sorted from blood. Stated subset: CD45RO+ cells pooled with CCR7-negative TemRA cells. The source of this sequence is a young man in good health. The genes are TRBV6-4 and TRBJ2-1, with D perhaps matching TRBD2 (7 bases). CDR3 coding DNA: TGTGCCAGCAGCGAGGGGGGGGAGAATGAGCAGTTCTTC. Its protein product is CASSEGGENEQFF.